This T cell receptor beta chain was documented in a study of T cell repertoires in cytomegalovirus infection. Germline values: CDR1 SGHAT, CDR2 FQNNGV. This CDR3 comprises 14 residues. Trimming removed 4 bases from V and 3 bases from J, with 11 bases in between. In TCRdb, the reads were re-called with MiXCR into one record per CDR3 protein. The data show nearly 650,000 distinct CDR3 sequences, with 24% seen just once and 8% held by the top ten. The TCR originated in a human donor in good health (CMV status not recorded). Some clones in this sample may be carry-over from other donors' samples. Sequencing input: CD8+ T cells from PBMCs. The chain uses TRBV11-2 and TRBJ2-3; no clear D gene. CDR3 sequence reads: CASSSLGLTDTQYF. Written as DNA, the CDR3 is TGTGCCAGCAGCTCCCTGGGGTTAACAGATACGCAGTATTTT. Supplemented by reference TRBV11-2 and TRBJ2-3, the full variable domain reads EAGVAQSPRYKIIEKRQSVAFWCNPISGHATLYWYQQILGQGPKLLIQFQNNGVVDDSQLPKDRFSAERLKGVDSTLKIQPAKLEDSAVYLCASSSLGLTDTQYFGPGTRLTVL.